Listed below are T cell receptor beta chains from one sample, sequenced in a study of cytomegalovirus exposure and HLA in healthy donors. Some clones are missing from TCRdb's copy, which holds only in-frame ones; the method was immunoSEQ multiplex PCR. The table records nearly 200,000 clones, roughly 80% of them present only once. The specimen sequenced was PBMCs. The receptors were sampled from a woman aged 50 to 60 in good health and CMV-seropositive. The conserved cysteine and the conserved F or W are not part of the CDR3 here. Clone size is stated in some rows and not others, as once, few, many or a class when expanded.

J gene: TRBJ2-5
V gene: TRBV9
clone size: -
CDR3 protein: ASSVGSLAGQETQY

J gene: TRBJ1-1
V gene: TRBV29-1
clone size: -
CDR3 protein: SARLENTEAF

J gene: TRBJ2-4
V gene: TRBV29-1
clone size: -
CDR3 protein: SVDLGQLAKNSQY

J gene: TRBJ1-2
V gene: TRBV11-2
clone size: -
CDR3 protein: ASSPRTGVGYT

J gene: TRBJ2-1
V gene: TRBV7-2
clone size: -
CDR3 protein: ASSLGGSPKEQF

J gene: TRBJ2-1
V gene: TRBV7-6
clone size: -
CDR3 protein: ASSRSGGAYNEQF

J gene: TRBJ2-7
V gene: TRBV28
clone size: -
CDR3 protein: ASSDRDRAPYEQY

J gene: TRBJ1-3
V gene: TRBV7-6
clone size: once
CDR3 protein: ASSPERQSSGNTIY

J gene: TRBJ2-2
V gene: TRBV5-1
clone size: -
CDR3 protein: ASRTENTGELF

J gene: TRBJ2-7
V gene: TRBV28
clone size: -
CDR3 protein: ASSSPTASDYEQY

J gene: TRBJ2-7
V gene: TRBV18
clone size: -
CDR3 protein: ASSPLVGGGSEQY

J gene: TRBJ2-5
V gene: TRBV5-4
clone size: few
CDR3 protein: ASSPPPAGGGETQY

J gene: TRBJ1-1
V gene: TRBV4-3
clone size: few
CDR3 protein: ASSQDHLPGVFTEAF

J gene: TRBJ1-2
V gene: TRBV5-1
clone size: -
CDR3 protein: ASSLVTGDYGYT

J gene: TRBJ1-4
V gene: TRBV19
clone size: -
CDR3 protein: ASSMGGITNEKLF

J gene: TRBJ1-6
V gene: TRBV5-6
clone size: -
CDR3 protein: ASSFRQGNSPLH

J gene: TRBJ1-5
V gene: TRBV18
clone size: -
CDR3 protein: ASSPGTPNSNQPQH

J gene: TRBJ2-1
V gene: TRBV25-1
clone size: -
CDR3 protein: ASKRRGGTGQF

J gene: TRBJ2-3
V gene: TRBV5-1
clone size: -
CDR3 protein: ASSRWLASDTQY

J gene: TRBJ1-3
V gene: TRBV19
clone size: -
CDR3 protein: ASSTLTGAGNTIY